This record covers a single TCR beta chain. Its target is not known. This sample also contains other DNA sequences that code for the same CDR3. This sample is drawn from a study of shared clonotypes between healthy human individuals. Study findings and constraints: Only blood was sampled, and tissue TCR repertoires likely differ from blood ones.

CDR3 length: 13 residues. Per the germline V gene, CDR1 is SGHAT and CDR2 is FQNNGV. Deletions cut 4 bases from V and 5 bases from J, with 11 bases between. The protocol was immunoSEQ multiplex PCR, while the TCRdb copy is restricted to in-frame clones and leaves out a portion. This repertoire shows about 2.4 million clones, 90% to 95% found once; its top ten account for 0.36%. This chain links TRBV11-2 with TRBJ2-5; TRBD2 is a possible D gene (5 bases). Material for sequencing was naive CD4+ T cells from PBMCs. Described subset: CD45RA+ positively selected. The clonotype originates from a man younger than 30 in good health. Some clones in this sample may be carry-over from other donors' samples. The CDR3 region has the DNA TGTGCCAGCAGCTCCGGGATTAAGGAGACCCAGTACTTC. It translates to CASSSGIKETQYF.